This TCR beta chain was recovered during a study of blood T cell repertoires in COVID-19. Study details: COVID-19 samples, acute and convalescent, were from the United States, Italy and Spain. Nucleic acid was either cDNA or gDNA, and it came from T cells, B-cell-depleted T cells, or PBMCs.

The V end was cut by 4 bases, the J end by 7 bases, with 16 bases between. CDR1 is GTSNPN, CDR2 SVGIG, per germline (reference sequence). There are 13 residues in the CDR3. This clone came up a few times. Only in-frame clones appear in the TCRdb table, and some are missing; sequencing was by immunoSEQ multiplex PCR. This table has hundreds of thousands of clones, over 75% appearing once. The cohort comprised adults aged about 18 to 100 years residing in about two dozen US areas. The genes are TRBV30 and TRBJ1-1; possibly TRBD1 for D (6 bases). The source material was PBMCs or T cells enriched from blood (not recorded which). The receptor comes from a man aged 35-49 years in a cohort exposed to, infected with or recovered from COVID-19 (not recorded which). CDR3 in amino acids: CAWTRGGGFEAFF. The CDR3 DNA is TGTGCCTGGACCCGAGGGGGGGGGTTTGAAGCTTTCTTT.